Sequencing of this T cell receptor beta chain was carried out in a study of T cell changes during pregnancy in multiple sclerosis. Generated by immunoSEQ multiplex PCR, the TCRdb table keeps only in-frame clones and is missing some. The data contain tens of thousands of clones, 90% to 95% of them singletons. The CDR3 contains 14 residues. CDR1 and CDR2 from the germline V gene are MNHEY and SVGAGI. V was pared by 3 bases and J by 8 bases, with 13 bases between. This chain uses TRBV6-5 with TRBJ1-4; D gene ambiguous. This material consisted of peripheral blood, taken before pregnancy. The receptor comes from a female donor with multiple sclerosis, enrolled in a pregnancy study. The CDR3 coding sequence is TGTGCCAGCAGTTATTCGACCCTCGGGGAAAAACTGTTTTTT. This codes for CASSYSTLGEKLFF.